The rows below give T cell receptor beta chains drawn from one sample of a study of T-cell memory formation after mild COVID-19. In TCRdb, the 5' RACE reads were re-called with MiXCR into one record per CDR3 protein. The top ten hold about 8.2% of the sample, which has around 510,000 distinct CDR3 sequences, less than 25% seen once. Sequenced sample: PBMCs or a T cell subset sorted from them (not recorded which). The source of these receptors is an adult woman who had mild COVID-19 (a few samples of this study predate the infection). Cell type and time point are not known. The CDR3 runs from the conserved cysteine through the conserved F or W. D genes are given only for firm matches. Clone size is shown for a subset of rows, as once, few, many or a class of expanded clone.

j_gene: TRBJ2-1
abundance: NA
v_gene: TRBV15
d_gene: TRBD2
CDR3aa: CATKLAGGSNDQFF
CDR3nt: TGTGCCACCAAACTAGCGGGAGGTAGCAATGATCAGTTCTTC

j_gene: TRBJ1-6
abundance: few
v_gene: TRBV11-2
d_gene: TRBD1
CDR3aa: CASSGTAGSSPLHF
CDR3nt: TGTGCCAGCAGCGGGACAGCCGGGAGTTCACCCCTCCACTTT

j_gene: TRBJ2-3
abundance: NA
v_gene: TRBV5-1
d_gene: NA
CDR3aa: CASSLLQGRVTDTQYF
CDR3nt: TGCGCCAGCAGCTTATTACAGGGGAGGGTCACAGATACGCAGTATTTT

j_gene: TRBJ2-7
abundance: NA
v_gene: TRBV12-3/TRBV12-4
d_gene: TRBD2
CDR3aa: CASSLDTSGRVKYF
CDR3nt: TGTGCCAGCAGTCTTGACACTAGCGGGAGAGTAAAGTACTTC

j_gene: TRBJ1-2
abundance: few
v_gene: TRBV29-1
d_gene: NA
CDR3aa: CSVETGAVDGYTF
CDR3nt: TGCAGCGTAGAAACTGGGGCGGTGGATGGCTACACCTTC

j_gene: TRBJ2-7
abundance: NA
v_gene: TRBV20-1
d_gene: TRBD2
CDR3aa: CSANGGSSYEQYF
CDR3nt: TGCAGTGCTAACGGGGGGAGCTCCTACGAGCAGTACTTC

j_gene: TRBJ2-5
abundance: NA
v_gene: TRBV7-2
d_gene: NA
CDR3aa: CASSLWDTGPLETQYF
CDR3nt: TGTGCCAGCAGCTTATGGGATACTGGCCCCCTAGAGACCCAGTACTTC

j_gene: TRBJ2-2
abundance: many
v_gene: TRBV3-1
d_gene: TRBD1
CDR3aa: CASSRRETGSGELFF
CDR3nt: TGTGCCAGCAGCCGAAGGGAGACAGGGTCCGGGGAGCTGTTTTTT

j_gene: TRBJ2-1
abundance: few
v_gene: TRBV24-1
d_gene: NA
CDR3aa: CATSGGTDYNEQFF
CDR3nt: TGTGCCACCAGTGGCGGGACGGACTACAATGAGCAGTTCTTC

j_gene: TRBJ2-7
abundance: NA
v_gene: TRBV27
d_gene: NA
CDR3aa: CASSPGRRVSYEQYF
CDR3nt: TGTGCCAGCAGTCCCGGACGAAGGGTGAGCTACGAGCAGTACTTC

j_gene: TRBJ2-7
abundance: NA
v_gene: TRBV9
d_gene: TRBD2
CDR3aa: CASSASGRSEQYF
CDR3nt: TGTGCCAGCAGCGCTAGCGGGAGGAGCGAGCAGTACTTC

j_gene: TRBJ1-3
abundance: NA
v_gene: TRBV12-3/TRBV12-4
d_gene: NA
CDR3aa: CASSLKGYGNTIYF
CDR3nt: TGTGCCAGCAGTTTAAAAGGGTACGGAAACACCATATATTTT

j_gene: TRBJ2-3
abundance: NA
v_gene: TRBV10-3
d_gene: TRBD2
CDR3aa: CAISSGGTDTQYF
CDR3nt: TGTGCCATCAGTAGCGGGGGCACAGATACGCAGTATTTT

j_gene: TRBJ2-7
abundance: few
v_gene: TRBV30
d_gene: NA
CDR3aa: CAWSVGLALEQYF
CDR3nt: TGTGCCTGGAGTGTAGGTCTAGCGTTAGAGCAGTACTTC

j_gene: TRBJ1-1
abundance: NA
v_gene: TRBV4-1
d_gene: NA
CDR3aa: CASSQHTGQNTEAFF
CDR3nt: TGCGCCAGCAGCCAACACACTGGACAGAACACTGAAGCTTTCTTT

j_gene: TRBJ2-5
abundance: NA
v_gene: TRBV7-2
d_gene: NA
CDR3aa: CASSLSFGTQYF
CDR3nt: TGTGCCAGCAGCTTAAGTTTTGGGACCCAGTACTTC

j_gene: TRBJ2-3
abundance: NA
v_gene: TRBV5-1
d_gene: TRBD2
CDR3aa: CASSLAASGSTDTQYF
CDR3nt: TGCGCCAGCAGCTTGGCCGCTAGCGGGAGCACAGATACGCAGTATTTT

j_gene: TRBJ2-2
abundance: few
v_gene: TRBV7-9
d_gene: NA
CDR3aa: CATLDGRNTGELFF
CDR3nt: TGTGCCACCCTAGATGGGCGGAACACCGGGGAGCTGTTTTTT

j_gene: TRBJ2-1
abundance: NA
v_gene: TRBV5-1
d_gene: NA
CDR3aa: CASSPGVRSYNEQFF
CDR3nt: TGCGCCAGCAGCCCAGGGGTTAGATCCTACAATGAGCAGTTCTTC

j_gene: TRBJ2-7
abundance: NA
v_gene: TRBV15
d_gene: TRBD1
CDR3aa: CATSVPGTESSYEQYF
CDR3nt: TGTGCCACCAGCGTACCCGGGACAGAGAGCTCCTACGAGCAGTACTTC

j_gene: TRBJ1-6
abundance: NA
v_gene: TRBV15
d_gene: TRBD1
CDR3aa: CATSRGQEKNSPLHF
CDR3nt: TGTGCCACCAGCAGGGGACAGGAGAAAAATTCACCCCTCCACTTT

j_gene: TRBJ1-3
abundance: few
v_gene: TRBV6-5
d_gene: NA
CDR3aa: CASRDGPGNTIYF
CDR3nt: TGTGCCAGCCGGGACGGTCCTGGAAACACCATATATTTT

j_gene: TRBJ1-1
abundance: many
v_gene: TRBV20-1
d_gene: NA
CDR3aa: CSARDGRGNTEAFF
CDR3nt: TGCAGTGCTAGAGACGGCAGGGGGAACACTGAAGCTTTCTTT

j_gene: TRBJ2-1
abundance: few
v_gene: TRBV20-1
d_gene: TRBD2
CDR3aa: CSARYVGGDEQFF
CDR3nt: TGCAGTGCTCGCTATGTCGGGGGGGATGAGCAGTTCTTC

j_gene: TRBJ1-1
abundance: few
v_gene: TRBV20-1
d_gene: NA
CDR3aa: CSATTGLRNTEAFF
CDR3nt: TGCAGTGCTACAACAGGGTTGAGGAACACTGAAGCTTTCTTT

j_gene: TRBJ2-1
abundance: NA
v_gene: TRBV4-1
d_gene: NA
CDR3aa: CASSPPPGDSSYNEQFF
CDR3nt: TGCGCCAGCAGCCCTCCCCCCGGAGATAGCTCCTACAATGAGCAGTTCTTC

j_gene: TRBJ1-2
abundance: NA
v_gene: TRBV27
d_gene: TRBD1
CDR3aa: CASSSHRGTGITYGYTF
CDR3nt: TGTGCCAGCAGTTCCCACCGGGGGACAGGGATAACATATGGCTACACCTTC

j_gene: TRBJ1-1
abundance: NA
v_gene: TRBV24-1
d_gene: NA
CDR3aa: CATSGFQEPEAFF
CDR3nt: TGTGCCACCAGTGGCTTCCAGGAACCTGAAGCTTTCTTT

j_gene: TRBJ2-7
abundance: many
v_gene: TRBV5-6
d_gene: TRBD2
CDR3aa: CASSLQTLAASYEQYF
CDR3nt: TGTGCCAGCAGCTTGCAAACACTAGCGGCATCCTACGAGCAGTACTTC

j_gene: TRBJ1-1
abundance: NA
v_gene: TRBV6-5
d_gene: NA
CDR3aa: CAAQGHLNTEAFF
CDR3nt: TGTGCCGCCCAAGGACACCTGAACACTGAAGCTTTCTTT

j_gene: TRBJ2-6
abundance: NA
v_gene: TRBV20-1
d_gene: NA
CDR3aa: CSAQAGTGANVLTF
CDR3nt: TGCAGTGCCCAGGCAGGGACTGGGGCCAACGTCCTGACTTTC

j_gene: TRBJ2-1
abundance: NA
v_gene: TRBV7-3
d_gene: TRBD2
CDR3aa: CASSLEAGVGSYNEQFF
CDR3nt: TGTGCCAGCAGCTTAGAAGCGGGAGTGGGCTCCTACAATGAGCAGTTCTTC

j_gene: TRBJ2-7
abundance: NA
v_gene: TRBV15
d_gene: NA
CDR3aa: CATSNFQGGPYEQYF
CDR3nt: TGTGCCACCAGCAATTTCCAAGGGGGTCCCTACGAGCAGTACTTC

j_gene: TRBJ2-3
abundance: few
v_gene: TRBV6-5
d_gene: TRBD2
CDR3aa: CASRLAGGTSTDTQYF
CDR3nt: TGTGCCAGCAGACTAGCGGGAGGGACTAGCACAGATACGCAGTATTTT

j_gene: TRBJ2-7
abundance: NA
v_gene: TRBV24-1
d_gene: NA
CDR3aa: CATSDLSQPTGEQYF
CDR3nt: TGTGCCACCAGTGATTTAAGCCAACCTACGGGCGAGCAGTACTTC

j_gene: TRBJ2-1
abundance: NA
v_gene: TRBV5-1
d_gene: NA
CDR3aa: CASSSSWVADNEQFF
CDR3nt: TGCGCCAGCAGCTCTTCATGGGTAGCGGACAATGAGCAGTTCTTC

j_gene: TRBJ1-2
abundance: NA
v_gene: TRBV3-1
d_gene: NA
CDR3aa: CASGRAGSYGYTF
CDR3nt: TGTGCCAGCGGTCGGGCAGGATCCTATGGCTACACCTTC

j_gene: TRBJ1-3
abundance: NA
v_gene: TRBV6-5
d_gene: TRBD1
CDR3aa: CASSPQGLGAGNTIYF
CDR3nt: TGTGCCAGCAGCCCACAGGGGCTAGGGGCTGGAAACACCATATATTTT

j_gene: TRBJ2-7
abundance: few
v_gene: TRBV5-6
d_gene: TRBD2
CDR3aa: CASSLIGLAVSYEQYF
CDR3nt: TGTGCCAGCAGCTTGATCGGGCTAGCGGTCTCCTACGAGCAGTACTTC

j_gene: TRBJ2-2
abundance: NA
v_gene: TRBV6-5
d_gene: NA
CDR3aa: CASQSGGELFF
CDR3nt: TGTGCCAGCCAGTCAGGCGGGGAGCTGTTTTTT

j_gene: TRBJ1-2
abundance: NA
v_gene: TRBV4-2
d_gene: NA
CDR3aa: CASSPSIVSRRDYGYTF
CDR3nt: TGTGCCAGCAGCCCCTCTATAGTCTCCAGGAGGGACTATGGCTACACCTTC

j_gene: TRBJ2-7
abundance: NA
v_gene: TRBV30
d_gene: TRBD1
CDR3aa: CAWSVAGQGPYEQYF
CDR3nt: TGTGCCTGGAGTGTTGCGGGACAGGGGCCCTACGAGCAGTACTTC

j_gene: TRBJ2-1
abundance: NA
v_gene: TRBV12-3/TRBV12-4
d_gene: NA
CDR3aa: CASSQTVNEQFF
CDR3nt: TGTGCCAGCAGTCAGACCGTCAATGAGCAGTTCTTC

j_gene: TRBJ2-5
abundance: NA
v_gene: TRBV29-1
d_gene: TRBD1
CDR3aa: CSVRQGDGETQYF
CDR3nt: TGCAGCGTTAGGCAGGGGGACGGAGAGACCCAGTACTTC

j_gene: TRBJ2-2
abundance: NA
v_gene: TRBV4-2
d_gene: NA
CDR3aa: CASSQETGPPTGELFF
CDR3nt: TGTGCCAGCAGCCAAGAAACTGGACCCCCCACCGGGGAGCTGTTTTTT

j_gene: TRBJ2-7
abundance: NA
v_gene: TRBV29-1
d_gene: NA
CDR3aa: CSVEAQGTYEQYF
CDR3nt: TGCAGCGTTGAGGCGCAGGGGACCTACGAGCAGTACTTC

j_gene: TRBJ2-1
abundance: few
v_gene: TRBV28
d_gene: NA
CDR3aa: CASVSSAYNEQFF
CDR3nt: TGTGCCAGCGTATCCTCGGCGTACAATGAGCAGTTCTTC

j_gene: TRBJ2-3
abundance: NA
v_gene: TRBV7-2
d_gene: TRBD2
CDR3aa: CASSLESGRAWSQYF
CDR3nt: TGTGCCAGCAGCTTAGAGAGCGGGAGGGCCTGGTCGCAGTATTTT

j_gene: TRBJ2-7
abundance: few
v_gene: TRBV4-2
d_gene: TRBD2
CDR3aa: CASSQDRGLAATSSYEQYF
CDR3nt: TGTGCCAGCAGCCAAGATCGGGGACTAGCGGCCACCAGCTCCTACGAGCAGTACTTC

j_gene: TRBJ2-7
abundance: NA
v_gene: TRBV7-9
d_gene: NA
CDR3aa: CASSPVWSAVDEQYF
CDR3nt: TGTGCCAGCAGCCCAGTGTGGAGCGCTGTGGACGAGCAGTACTTC

j_gene: TRBJ2-1
abundance: NA
v_gene: TRBV1
d_gene: NA
CDR3aa: CTSHPSGRLYEQFF
CDR3nt: TGCACCAGCCATCCTAGCGGGAGGTTGTATGAGCAGTTCTTC